This entry is about one T cell receptor beta chain. Its antigen is currently unknown. Oncomine TCR Beta short-read sequencing was applied to DNA from cultured CD4+ T cells. MiXCR, applied by TCRdb to the PCR reads, yields one record per CDR3 protein. Of fewer than 20,000 distinct CDR3 sequences in the sample, around half are singletons; the top ten hold 7.2%. Sample treatment: approximately nine-day PBMC culture with coronavirus spike peptide pools or control peptides (ViraFEST assay). PCR positivity dates ran from March to December 2020, preceding US Alpha, Beta and Delta variants. The data belong to a study of vaccination and CD4 T cells after COVID-19. For the study at large: It was a median roughly 92 days after diagnosis, with a range of 35 to 161, that post-COVID samples were drawn. Study results and caveats: Median numbers of SARS-CoV-2-reactive clonotypes increased from approximately 23 to 38 (not a significant change).

The CDR3 covers 11 residues. Germline V CDR1 and CDR2: DFQATT, SNEGSKA (reference sequence). V was trimmed by 2 bases and J by 4 bases, leaving 4 bases between them. The clonotype was recovered from a human donor who had recovered from COVID-19. This material consisted of CD4+ T cells from blood, cultured in vitro, taken before SARS-CoV-2 vaccination. This chain joins TRBV20-1 and TRBJ2-3; D gene uncertain. CDR3 region: CSARSADTQYF. In nucleotides, the CDR3 is TGCAGTGCTAGATCTGCAGATACGCAGTATTTT.